Below are 26 T cell receptor beta chains sequenced from a single sample in a study of blood T cell repertoires in COVID-19. Assay: immunoSEQ multiplex PCR; the TCRdb copy retains only in-frame clones and omits some. The sample contains about 180,000 clones, roughly 80% of which appear only once. The sample consisted of PBMCs or T cells enriched from blood (not recorded which). The source of these receptors is a man aged 60 to 75 who had been exposed to COVID-19.

The J gene is TRBJ2-3, the V gene TRBV5-1; the match to TRBD2 covers 8 bases. The CDR3 totals 17 residues. J lost 5 bases, V lost 7 bases, and 18 bases had no gene match. Per germline, CDR1 SGHRS and CDR2 YFSETQ. CDR3 coding DNA: TGCGCCAGCGCTCACAACTCCATTTTCGGGAGGGTAGATACGCAGTATTTT. Amino acid sequence: CASAHNSIFGRVDTQYF.

The chain has TRBV12-3 or TRBV12-4 and TRBJ2-7; 7 positions match TRBD2. V was clipped by 4 bases and J by 7 bases; unmatched bases: 7. This CDR3 contains 13 residues. The CDR3 bases are TGTGCCAGCAGTTCGCCTAGGCGGGGGGAGCAGTACTTC. This codes for CASSSPRRGEQYF.

Here the CDR3 reads CASSQDQRRLNTEAFF. CDR3 nucleotide sequence: TGCGCCAGCAGCCAAGATCAACGGAGACTGAACACTGAAGCTTTCTTT. The chain joins TRBV4-1 to TRBJ1-1; D is ambiguous. Trimming cost V 0 bases and J 0 bases, with 11 bases left between them. Germline-derived CDR1 and CDR2 are MGHRA and YSYEKL. This CDR3 contains 16 residues.

The sample holds a few counts of this clone. The rearrangement joins TRBV12-3 or TRBV12-4 to TRBJ2-2; unclear D gene. The CDR3 covers 12 residues. The V gene lost 5 bases and the J gene lost 10 bases, with 11 bases spanning the gap. The CDR3 DNA reads TGTGCCAGCAGTCCCCCGCTAGTGGAGCTGTTTTTT. It specifies CASSPPLVELFF.

This CDR3 reads CASSLAAGGVGELFF. CDR3 in DNA: TGCGCCAGCAGCTTGGCCGCGGGAGGGGTCGGGGAGCTGTTTTTT. The chain uses TRBV5-1 and TRBJ2-2, with TRBD2 identical over 9 bases. The CDR3 consists of 15 residues. With V trimmed by 0 bases and J by 7 bases, 4 bases remained unmatched. The germline gives CDR1 SGHRS, CDR2 YFSETQ.

Remarks on this clone: One end of the junction does not line up with germline, which may come from a read error. CDR3 sequence (DNA): TGTGCCACCAGCCGAGAAGGACAGGGCTATGGCTACACCTTC. This gives the protein CATSREGQGYGYTF. The gene calls are TRBV15 and TRBJ1-2; 8 bases agree with TRBD1. This CDR3 contains 14 residues. Germline CDR1 reads LNHNV; CDR2 reads YYDKDF (reference sequence).

J is TRBJ1-5 and V is TRBV10-3; 8 positions agree with TRBD1. CDR1 and CDR2 from the germline V gene are ENHRY and SYGVKD. Trimming took 4 bases from V and 2 from J; bases not matched to a gene: 4. The CDR3 consists of 15 residues. The CDR3 reads CAISAGQGGNQPQHF. The CDR3 region has the DNA TGTGCCATCAGTGCCGGACAGGGAGGCAATCAGCCCCAGCATTTT.

The rearrangement joins TRBV5-6 to TRBJ1-4; TRBD1 matches 8 bases. The CDR3 sequence is 16 residues long. Germline assignment: CDR1 SGHDT and CDR2 YYEEEE. With 0 bases clipped from V and 8 bases from J, the junction kept 9 bases outside the gene matches. The CDR3 bases are TGTGCCAGCAGCTTGGTGCCGACAGGGGTCGGAGAAAAACTGTTTTTT. Translating it yields CASSLVPTGVGEKLFF.

This chain connects TRBV27 to TRBJ2-1; TRBD1 matches 11 bases. Looked up from germline, CDR1 is MNHEY and CDR2 is SMNVEV (reference sequence). The CDR3 loop spans 15 amino acids. J was trimmed by 9 bases and V by 2 bases; bases with no gene match: 6. DNA for the CDR3: TGTGCCAGCAGTTTAACTTGGGGACAGGGGGTTGAGCAGTTCTTC. Its translation is CASSLTWGQGVEQFF.

This chain connects TRBV18 to TRBJ2-1; 9 bases fit TRBD2. The CDR3 covers 16 residues. Germline CDR1 reads KGHSH; CDR2 reads LQKENI. V shed 3 bases, J shed 9 bases, and the junction held 12 bases outside the gene matches. For the CDR3, the DNA is TGTGCCAGCTCACCGGCTCGACTAGCGGTACGCGGTGAGCAGTTCTTC. It is translated as CASSPARLAVRGEQFF.

The table lists this clone with a few counts. The chain uses TRBV19 and TRBJ2-2, with 7 bases aligning to TRBD2. In germline, CDR1 is LNHDA, CDR2 SQIVND (reference sequence). V gave up 6 bases and J gave up 5 bases; unmatched junction bases: 12. The CDR3 consists of 16 residues. The DNA for the CDR3 is TGTGCCAGTAGCCCCCCGGCGGGAGTAGGTACCGGGGAGCTGTTTTTT. Protein sequence: CASSPPAGVGTGELFF.

This clone was seen a single time. The chain recombines TRBV6-5 with TRBJ1-1; 8 bases fit TRBD1. Germline V gene lookup returns CDR1 MNHEY and CDR2 SVGAGI. V trimming: 5 bases; J trimming: 3 bases; junction bases outside the gene matches: 2. The CDR3 covers 13 residues. The DNA of the CDR3 is TGTGCCAGCAGTCAGGGGGCTCACACTGAAGCTTTCTTT. It yields the protein CASSQGAHTEAFF.

V is TRBV28 and J is TRBJ1-5, with 7 bases fitting TRBD1. The germline gives CDR1 MDHEN, CDR2 SYDVKM. V was clipped by 7 bases and J by 10 bases; unmatched bases: 13. The CDR3 has 14 residues. The CDR3 reads CASNVQGTRSPQHF. The DNA for the CDR3 is TGTGCCAGCAACGTACAGGGGACGCGGAGTCCCCAGCATTTT. The variable domain in full, completed from reference TRBV28 and TRBJ1-5, reads DVKVTQSSRYLVKRTGEKVFLECVQDMDHENMFWYRQDPGLGLRLIYFSYDVKMKEKGDIPEGYSVSREKKERFSLILESASTNQTSMYLCASNVQGTRSPQHFGDGTRLSIL.

This rearrangement joins TRBV5-1 to TRBJ2-7, with a possible D match to TRBD2 (5 bases). This CDR3 is 14 amino acids long. The germline CDR1 and CDR2 sequences are SGHRS and YFSETQ. The ends were cut back, 0 bases at V and 7 bases at J, with 14 bases in the middle. CDR3 nucleotide sequence: TGCGCCAGCAGCTTGGTCCCGGGGTCGGGAGAGCAGTACTTC. Encoded protein: CASSLVPGSGEQYF.

The chain has TRBV12-3 or TRBV12-4 and TRBJ2-1; no firm D call. The V end was cut by 3 bases, the J end by 7 bases, with 7 bases between. This CDR3 spans 12 amino acids. CDR3: CASSFVSNEQFF. In DNA form, the CDR3 reads TGTGCCAGCAGTTTTGTATCTAATGAGCAGTTCTTC.

The CDR3 nucleotides are TGTGCCAGCTCTGCGGGGGGCCTGGGGGCCGGGGAGCTGTTTTTT. Amino acids: CASSAGGLGAGELFF. This chain joins TRBV7-3 and TRBJ2-2; 8 positions agree with TRBD2. The CDR3 has 15 residues. The V segment lost 8 bases and the J segment 6 bases; nucleotides outside the gene matches: 11. Germline V gene data show CDR1 as SGHTA and CDR2 as FQGTGA. Filled out from reference TRBV7-3 and TRBJ2-2, the complete variable domain reads GAGVSQTPSNKVTEKGKYVELRCDPISGHTALYWYRQSLGQGPEFLIYFQGTGAADDSGLPNDRFFAVRPEGSVSTLKIQRTERGDSAVYLCASSAGGLGAGELFFGEGSRLTVL.

The gene calls are TRBV4-2 and TRBJ2-5; D perhaps matches TRBD2 (6 bases). This CDR3 has 14 amino acids. V dropped 0 bases and J dropped 5 bases, with 10 bases sitting between them. Germline CDR1 LGHNA, CDR2 YNFKEQ. For the CDR3, the DNA is TGTGCCAGCAGCCAAGAAGGCCGGGGGGAGACCCAGTACTTC. Its protein is CASSQEGRGETQYF.

CDR3 protein: CASSPTTGAGTEAFF. Here the CDR3 DNA reads TGTGCCAGCAGTCCAACGACAGGGGCAGGGACTGAAGCTTTCTTT. The chain couples TRBV6-5 to TRBJ1-1; 8 bases match TRBD1. This CDR3 has 15 residues. The junction had 10 bases not matched to a gene; V was cut back by 5 bases and J by 5 bases. Germline V gene sequence: CDR1 MNHEY, CDR2 SVGAGI.

The gene calls are TRBV19 and TRBJ1-5; TRBD1 matches at 8 bases. Germline V gives CDR1 LNHDA, CDR2 SQIVND (reference sequence). V lost 7 bases and J lost 1; bases outside the gene matches: 9. The CDR3 is 16 amino acids. The CDR3: CASTPGQGVSNQPQHF. The CDR3 DNA reads as TGTGCCAGTACCCCCGGACAGGGAGTAAGCAATCAGCCCCAGCATTTT. Drawing the rest from reference TRBV19 and TRBJ1-5, the complete variable domain is DGGITQSPKYLFRKEGQNVTLSCEQNLNHDAMYWYRQDPGQGLRLIYYSQIVNDFQKGDIAEGYSVSREKKESFPLTVTSAQKNPTAFYLCASTPGQGVSNQPQHFGDGTRLSIL.

V gene TRBV27 combines with J gene TRBJ1-5; 7 bases agree with TRBD1. The CDR3 is 14 amino acids. J lost 5 bases, V lost 4 bases, and 5 bases had no gene match. Germline CDR1 and CDR2: MNHEY and SMNVEV (reference sequence). As DNA, the CDR3 is TGTGCCAGCAGTTCAAGGGGACAGTATCAGCCCCAGCATTTT. Its protein product is CASSSRGQYQPQHF.

The rearrangement links TRBV29-1 to TRBJ1-4; 10 bases are shared with TRBD1. CDR3 size: 14 residues. Germline assignment: CDR1 SQVTM and CDR2 ANQGSEA. The trim removed 6 bases at V and 5 bases at J, leaving 6 bases unmatched. The CDR3 loop is CSVAPGQGNEKLFF. The CDR3 bases are TGCAGCGTCGCACCGGGACAGGGGAATGAAAAACTGTTTTTT.

There are a few counts of this clone. The rearrangement uses TRBV19 and TRBJ1-4; 7 bases are a match to TRBD1. This CDR3 has 15 amino acids. CDR1 LNHDA and CDR2 SQIVND come from the germline V gene (reference sequence). J was trimmed by 4 bases and V by 4 bases; bases with no gene match: 6. The DNA for the CDR3 is TGTGCCAGTAGTACTACAGGGGCGGGTAATGAAAAACTGTTTTTT. This codes for CASSTTGAGNEKLFF.

In its sample, this clone was seen a few times. This chain links TRBV13 with TRBJ1-2; 8 bases match TRBD1. After removal of 5 bases from V and 8 bases from J, the junction contained 13 bases not matched to a gene. The CDR3 covers 15 residues. CDR1 PRHDT and CDR2 FYEKMQ come from the germline V gene (reference sequence). CDR3 DNA sequence: TGTGCCAGCAGCATACGTCCCGGGACAGGATACGGCTACACCTTC. Amino acid sequence: CASSIRPGTGYGYTF.

The genes are TRBV6-1 and TRBJ1-6; 9 positions match TRBD1. Germline V gene data show CDR1 as MNHNS and CDR2 as SASEGT. Trimming at V came to 2 bases and at J to 9 bases, leaving 8 bases not matched to a gene. The CDR3 spans 16 residues. The CDR3 loop reads CASSERTGALSSPLHF. The CDR3, as DNA: TGTGCCAGCAGTGAACGGACAGGGGCCCTGAGTTCACCCCTCCACTTT.

This clone turned up a few times. CDR3 coding DNA: TGTGCCAGCAGTTGGGGGGGGGTTTTCGCCCTCCACTTT. Its protein product is CASSWGGVFALHF. V is TRBV28 and J is TRBJ1-6; a weak D match, TRBD1 (5 bases). This CDR3 is built from 13 residues. Germline V CDR1 and CDR2: MDHEN, SYDVKM. Trimming cost V 4 bases and J 14 bases, with 15 bases left between them.

The chain uses TRBV11-2 and TRBJ2-2; tentatively, D is TRBD2 (5 bases). The CDR3 is made up of 16 amino acids. Between the trimmed V and J ends, which lost 1 base and 1 base, there was a span of 10 bases. Germline loops: CDR1 SGHAT, CDR2 FQNNGV. As DNA, the CDR3 is TGTGCCAGCAGCTTAGGGGTCCGGGGGAACACCGGGGAGCTGTTTTTT. It encodes CASSLGVRGNTGELFF.